The clone carrying this T cell receptor beta chain was seen ten or more times. Its antigen is unknown. The sample comes from a study of response to subunit inactivated influenza vaccine. Study results and limitations: T cells newly recruited by each seasonal influenza vaccination are few, the authors suggested.

The CDR3 loop spans 15 amino acids. Germline V gives CDR1 MNHNS, CDR2 SASEGT. Trimming pared 7 bases from V and 7 bases from J, leaving 17 bases between. TCRdb passed the RT-PCR reads through MiXCR, listing each CDR3 protein once. Altogether more than 150,000 distinct CDR3 sequences are present, approximately 8.7% being singletons, with the ten largest covering 9.5% to 13%. Sequenced material: non-naive T cells sorted from PBMCs, taken on the day of vaccination. This receptor was obtained from a middle-aged man who received an inactivated influenza vaccine. This chain uses TRBV6-1 with TRBJ1-6; no firm D call. Here the CDR3 reads CASTLLPRRNSPLHF. Written as DNA, the CDR3 is TGTGCCAGCACCCTTCTTCCTCGGCGGAATTCACCCCTCCACTTT.